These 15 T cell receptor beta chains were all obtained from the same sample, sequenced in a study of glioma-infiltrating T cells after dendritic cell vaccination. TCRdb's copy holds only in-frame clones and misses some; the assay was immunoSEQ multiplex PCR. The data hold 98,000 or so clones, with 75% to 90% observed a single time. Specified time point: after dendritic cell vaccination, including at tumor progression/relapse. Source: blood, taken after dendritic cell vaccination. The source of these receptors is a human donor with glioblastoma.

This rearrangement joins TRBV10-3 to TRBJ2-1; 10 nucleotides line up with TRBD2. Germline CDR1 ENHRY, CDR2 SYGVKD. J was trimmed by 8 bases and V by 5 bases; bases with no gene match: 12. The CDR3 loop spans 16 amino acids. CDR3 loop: CAISPLLAGRDDEQFF. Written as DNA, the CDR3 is TGTGCCATCAGTCCATTACTAGCGGGAAGAGACGATGAGCAGTTCTTC.

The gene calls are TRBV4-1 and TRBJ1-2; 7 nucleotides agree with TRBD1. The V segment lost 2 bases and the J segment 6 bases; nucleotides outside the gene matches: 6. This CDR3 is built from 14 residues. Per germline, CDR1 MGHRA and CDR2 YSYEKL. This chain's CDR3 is CASSQLDRENGYTF. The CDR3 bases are TGCGCCAGCAGCCAACTTGACAGGGAGAATGGCTACACCTTC.

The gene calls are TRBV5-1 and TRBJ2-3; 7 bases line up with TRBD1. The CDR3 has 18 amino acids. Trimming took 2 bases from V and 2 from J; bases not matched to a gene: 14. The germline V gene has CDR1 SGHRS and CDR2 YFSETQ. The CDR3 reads CASSFSGTANPATDTQYF. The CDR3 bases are TGCGCCAGCAGCTTCTCCGGGACAGCAAATCCTGCCACAGATACGCAGTATTTT. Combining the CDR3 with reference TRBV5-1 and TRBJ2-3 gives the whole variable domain KAGVTQTPRYLIKTRGQQVTLSCSPISGHRSVSWYQQTPGQGLQFLFEYFSETQRNKGNFPGRFSGRQFSNSRSEMNVSTLELGDSALYLCASSFSGTANPATDTQYFGPGTRLTVL.

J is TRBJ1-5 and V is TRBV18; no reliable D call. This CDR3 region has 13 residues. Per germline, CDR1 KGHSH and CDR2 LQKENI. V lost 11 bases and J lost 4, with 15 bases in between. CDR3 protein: CAAPGGENQPQHF. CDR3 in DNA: TGTGCCGCCCCTGGCGGGGAAAATCAGCCCCAGCATTTT.

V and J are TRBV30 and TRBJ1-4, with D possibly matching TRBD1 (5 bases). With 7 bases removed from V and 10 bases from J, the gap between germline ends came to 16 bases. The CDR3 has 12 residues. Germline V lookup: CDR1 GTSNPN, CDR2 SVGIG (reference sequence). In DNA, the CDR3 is TGTGCCTCACAGGACGGTCTAGGAAAACTGTTTTTT. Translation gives CASQDGLGKLFF.

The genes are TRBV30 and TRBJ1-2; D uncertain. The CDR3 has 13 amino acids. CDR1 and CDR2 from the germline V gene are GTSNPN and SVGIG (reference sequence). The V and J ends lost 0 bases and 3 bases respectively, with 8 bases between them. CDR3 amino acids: CAWSVEADYGYTF. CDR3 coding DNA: TGTGCCTGGAGTGTTGAGGCAGACTATGGCTACACCTTC. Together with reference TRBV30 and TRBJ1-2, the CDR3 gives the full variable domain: SQTIHQWPATLVQPVGSPLSLECTVEGTSNPNLYWYRQAAGRGLQLLFYSVGIGQISSEVPQNLSASRPQDRQFILSSKKLLLSDSGFYLCAWSVEADYGYTFGSGTRLTVV.

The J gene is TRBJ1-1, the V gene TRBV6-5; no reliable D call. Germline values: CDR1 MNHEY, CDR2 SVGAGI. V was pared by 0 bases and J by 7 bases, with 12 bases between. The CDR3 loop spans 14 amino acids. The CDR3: CASSYSGWSDEAFF. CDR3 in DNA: TGTGCCAGCAGTTACTCTGGGTGGAGCGATGAAGCTTTCTTT.

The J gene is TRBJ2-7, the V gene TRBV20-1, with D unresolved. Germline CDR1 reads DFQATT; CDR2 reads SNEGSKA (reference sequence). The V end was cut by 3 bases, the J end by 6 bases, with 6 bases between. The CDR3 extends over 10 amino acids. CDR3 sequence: CSASSSEQYF. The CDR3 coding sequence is TGCAGTGCTAGTTCTAGCGAGCAGTACTTC.

The CDR3 sequence is CASSQGGGGPGDTEAFF. The CDR3 nucleotides are TGCGCCAGCAGCCAAGGTGGGGGGGGCCCCGGGGACACTGAAGCTTTCTTT. This chain joins TRBV4-1 and TRBJ1-1, with TRBD1 as a possible D gene (6 bases). CDR1 is MGHRA and CDR2 is YSYEKL in the germline V gene. Trimming removed 1 base from V and 3 bases from J, with 18 bases in between. The CDR3 totals 17 residues.

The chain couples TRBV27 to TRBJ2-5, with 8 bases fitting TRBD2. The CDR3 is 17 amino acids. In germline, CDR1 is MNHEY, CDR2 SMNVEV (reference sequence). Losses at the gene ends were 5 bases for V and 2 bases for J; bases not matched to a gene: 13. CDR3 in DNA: TGTGCCAGCAGTCGCACCGGGACTAGGAAAGGACAAGAGACCCAGTACTTC. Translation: CASSRTGTRKGQETQYF.

The CDR3 sequence: CASRSSYNSPLHF. In DNA form, the CDR3 reads TGTGCCAGCAGGAGCTCCTATAATTCACCCCTCCACTTT. The chain joins TRBV2 to TRBJ1-6, with D uncertain. CDR3 size: 13 residues. Trimming removed 6 bases from V and 0 bases from J, with 3 bases in between. Germline V gives CDR1 SNHLY, CDR2 FYNNEI.

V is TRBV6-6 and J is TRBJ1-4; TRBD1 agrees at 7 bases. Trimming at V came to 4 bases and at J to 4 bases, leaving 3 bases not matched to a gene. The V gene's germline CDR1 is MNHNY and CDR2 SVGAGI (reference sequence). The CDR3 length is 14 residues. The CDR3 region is CASSSGTVNEKLFF. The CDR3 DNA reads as TGTGCCAGCAGTTCCGGGACAGTTAATGAAAAACTGTTTTTT.

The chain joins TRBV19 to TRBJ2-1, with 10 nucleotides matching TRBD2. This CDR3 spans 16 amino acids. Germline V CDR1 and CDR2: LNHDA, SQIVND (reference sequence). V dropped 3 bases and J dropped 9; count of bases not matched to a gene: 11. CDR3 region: CASSILVSGGSSEQFF. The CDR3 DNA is TGTGCCAGTAGTATTTTGGTTAGCGGGGGGAGTAGTGAGCAGTTCTTC.

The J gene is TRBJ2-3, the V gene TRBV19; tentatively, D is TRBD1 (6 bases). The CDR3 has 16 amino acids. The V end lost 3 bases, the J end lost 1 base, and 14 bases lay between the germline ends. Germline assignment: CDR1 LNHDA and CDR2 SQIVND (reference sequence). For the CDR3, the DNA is TGTGCCAGTAGTATGCGCGCAGGGGTTGGCACAGATACGCAGTATTTT. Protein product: CASSMRAGVGTDTQYF.

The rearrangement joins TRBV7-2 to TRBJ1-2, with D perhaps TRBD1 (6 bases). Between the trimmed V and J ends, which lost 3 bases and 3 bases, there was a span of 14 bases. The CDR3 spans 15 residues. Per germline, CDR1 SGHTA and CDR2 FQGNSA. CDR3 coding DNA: TGTGCCAGCAGCTTCGACAGGACTGGGGACTATGGCTACACCTTC. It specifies CASSFDRTGDYGYTF.